The sequence of this T cell receptor beta chain was determined in a study of T-cell reconstitution after alpha-beta-depleted transplantation in children. Study-level points and caveats: At around two months after transplant, the alpha-beta T cells were reportedly derived from several hundred expanded clones that came from non-depleted graft cells. T-cell numbers and diversity, one year after transplant, stemmed largely from T cells that were newly produced. Several patients had high TCRbeta diversity at day 60; it came from surviving recipient T cells and thymic progenitors.

This sample's TCRbeta library carried unique molecular identifier barcodes. Each CDR3 protein is one row after TCRdb ran MiXCR on the PCR reads. The sample gives about 460,000 distinct CDR3 sequences, more than 9.5% of which show up once; about 15% is in the top ten. This CDR3 region has 12 residues. Germline CDR1 and CDR2: SQVTM and ANQGSEA. V was pared by 4 bases and J by 6 bases, with 1 base of the junction left unmatched. This clonotype was seen ten or more times. Its antigen is unknown. This rearrangement joins TRBV29-1 to TRBJ2-1, with 9 bases aligning to TRBD1. This TCR was recovered from a female patient aged 2-9 years who had a stem cell transplant for aplastic anemia, so the T cells may come from the graft donor. Sequencing used PBMCs, mostly from graft donor cells, obtained 180 days after TCRalphabeta/CD19-depleted stem cell transplant. The CDR3 sequence is CSVGQGGNEQFF. CDR3 in DNA: TGCAGCGTTGGACAGGGGGGCAATGAGCAGTTCTTC.